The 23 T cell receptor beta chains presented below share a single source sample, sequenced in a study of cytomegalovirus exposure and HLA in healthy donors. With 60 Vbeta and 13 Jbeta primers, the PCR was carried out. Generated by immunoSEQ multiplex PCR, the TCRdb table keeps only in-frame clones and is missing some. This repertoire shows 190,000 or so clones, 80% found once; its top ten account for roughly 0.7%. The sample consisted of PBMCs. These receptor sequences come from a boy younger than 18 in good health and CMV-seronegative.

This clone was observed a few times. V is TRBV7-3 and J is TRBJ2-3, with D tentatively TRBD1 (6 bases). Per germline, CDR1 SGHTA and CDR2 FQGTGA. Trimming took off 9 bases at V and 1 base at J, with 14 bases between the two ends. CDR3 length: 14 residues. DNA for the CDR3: TGTGCCAGTCGGCTGGACAGAGGCACAGATACGCAGTATTTT. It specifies CASRLDRGTDTQYF. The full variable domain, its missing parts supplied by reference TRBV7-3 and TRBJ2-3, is GAGVSQTPSNKVTEKGKYVELRCDPISGHTALYWYRQSLGQGPEFLIYFQGTGAADDSGLPNDRFFAVRPEGSVSTLKIQRTERGDSAVYLCASRLDRGTDTQYFGPGTRLTVL.

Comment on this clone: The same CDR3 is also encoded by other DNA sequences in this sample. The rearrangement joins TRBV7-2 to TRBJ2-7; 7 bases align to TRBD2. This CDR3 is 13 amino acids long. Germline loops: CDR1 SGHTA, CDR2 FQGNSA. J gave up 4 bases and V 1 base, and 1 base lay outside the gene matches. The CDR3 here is CASSLGRGYEQYF. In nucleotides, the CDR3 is TGTGCCAGCAGCTTAGGGCGGGGGTACGAGCAGTACTTC.

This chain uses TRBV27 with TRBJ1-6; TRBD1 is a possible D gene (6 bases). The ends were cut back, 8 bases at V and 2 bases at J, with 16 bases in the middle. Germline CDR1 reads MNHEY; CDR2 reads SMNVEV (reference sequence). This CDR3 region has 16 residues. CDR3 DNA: TGTGCCAGCCAAAAACTACAGGGAACCTATAATTCACCCCTCCACTTT. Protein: CASQKLQGTYNSPLHF.

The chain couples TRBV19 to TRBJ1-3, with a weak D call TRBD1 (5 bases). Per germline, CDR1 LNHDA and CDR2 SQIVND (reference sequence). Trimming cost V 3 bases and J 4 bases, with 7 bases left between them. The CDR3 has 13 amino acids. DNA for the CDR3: TGTGCCAGTAGTATCGGGGGAGGAAACACCATATATTTT. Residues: CASSIGGGNTIYF.

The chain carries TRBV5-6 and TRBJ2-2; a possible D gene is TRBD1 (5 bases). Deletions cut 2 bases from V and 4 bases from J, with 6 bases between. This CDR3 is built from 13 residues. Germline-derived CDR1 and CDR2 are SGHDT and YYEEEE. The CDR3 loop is CASSFDSTGELFF. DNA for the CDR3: TGTGCCAGCAGCTTTGACAGCACCGGGGAGCTGTTTTTT.

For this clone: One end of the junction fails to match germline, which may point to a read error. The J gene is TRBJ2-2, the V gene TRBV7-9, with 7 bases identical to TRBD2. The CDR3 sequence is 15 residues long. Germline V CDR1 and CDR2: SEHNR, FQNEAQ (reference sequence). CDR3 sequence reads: CSSSERGASTGELFF. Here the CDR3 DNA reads TGTTCCAGCAGTGAGCGGGGAGCGAGCACCGGGGAGCTGTTTTTT.

The CDR3 DNA reads TGTGCCAGCAGCGCAAATGACGGAGGGGTCGAGCAGTACTTC. Translated: CASSANDGGVEQYF. The chain links TRBV9 to TRBJ2-7; a weak D match, TRBD2 (6 bases). V was pared by 3 bases and J by 6 bases, with 16 bases between. The CDR3 runs to 14 residues. CDR1 and CDR2 from the germline V gene are SGDLS and YYNGEE.

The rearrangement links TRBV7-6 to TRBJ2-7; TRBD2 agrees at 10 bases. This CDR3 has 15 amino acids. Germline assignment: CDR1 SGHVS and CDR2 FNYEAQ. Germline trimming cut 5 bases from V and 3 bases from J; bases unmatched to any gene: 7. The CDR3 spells CASSPVPSGSYEQYF. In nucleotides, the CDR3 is TGTGCCAGCAGCCCGGTCCCTAGCGGGAGCTACGAGCAGTACTTC. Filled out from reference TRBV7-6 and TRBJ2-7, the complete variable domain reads GAGVSQSPRYKVTKRGQDVALRCDPISGHVSLYWYRQALGQGPEFLTYFNYEAQQDKSGLPNDRFSAERPEGSISTLTIQRTEQRDSAMYRCASSPVPSGSYEQYFGPGTRLTVT.

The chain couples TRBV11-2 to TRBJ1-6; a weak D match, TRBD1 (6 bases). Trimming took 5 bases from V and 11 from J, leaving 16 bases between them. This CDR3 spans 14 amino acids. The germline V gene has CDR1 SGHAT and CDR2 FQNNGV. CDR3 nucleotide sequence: TGTGCCAGCAGCCTGGGACACCCAGGGCCACCCCTCCACTTT. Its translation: CASSLGHPGPPLHF.

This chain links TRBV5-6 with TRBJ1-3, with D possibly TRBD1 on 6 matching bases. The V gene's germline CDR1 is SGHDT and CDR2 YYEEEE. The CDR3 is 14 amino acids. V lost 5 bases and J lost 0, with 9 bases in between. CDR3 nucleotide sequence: TGTGCCAGCAGACAGACAGGCTCTGGAAACACCATATATTTT. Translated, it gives CASRQTGSGNTIYF.

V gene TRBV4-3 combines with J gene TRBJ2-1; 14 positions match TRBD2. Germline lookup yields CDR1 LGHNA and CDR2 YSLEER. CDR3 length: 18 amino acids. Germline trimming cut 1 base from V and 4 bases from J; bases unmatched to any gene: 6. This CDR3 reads CASSQVGTSGSFYNEQFF. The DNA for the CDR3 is TGCGCCAGCAGCCAAGTTGGGACTAGCGGGAGTTTTTACAATGAGCAGTTCTTC.

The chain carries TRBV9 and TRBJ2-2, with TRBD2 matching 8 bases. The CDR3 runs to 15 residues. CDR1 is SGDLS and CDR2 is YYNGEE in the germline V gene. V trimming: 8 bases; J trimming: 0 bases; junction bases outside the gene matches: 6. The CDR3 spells CASTSGGANTGELFF. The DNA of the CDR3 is TGTGCCAGTACATCCGGGGGGGCGAACACCGGGGAGCTGTTTTTT.

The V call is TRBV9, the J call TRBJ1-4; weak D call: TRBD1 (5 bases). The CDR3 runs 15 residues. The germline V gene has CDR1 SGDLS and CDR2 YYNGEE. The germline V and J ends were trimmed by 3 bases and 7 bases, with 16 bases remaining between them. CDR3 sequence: CASSDSGGLAEKLFF. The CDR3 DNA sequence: TGTGCCAGCAGCGACTCCGGGGGACTAGCTGAAAAACTGTTTTTT.

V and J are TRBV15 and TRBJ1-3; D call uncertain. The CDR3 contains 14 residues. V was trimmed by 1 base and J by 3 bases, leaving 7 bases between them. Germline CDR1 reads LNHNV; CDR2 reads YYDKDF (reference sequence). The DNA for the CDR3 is TGTGCCACCAGCAGAGCCCAGGATGGAAACACCATATATTTT. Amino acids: CATSRAQDGNTIYF.

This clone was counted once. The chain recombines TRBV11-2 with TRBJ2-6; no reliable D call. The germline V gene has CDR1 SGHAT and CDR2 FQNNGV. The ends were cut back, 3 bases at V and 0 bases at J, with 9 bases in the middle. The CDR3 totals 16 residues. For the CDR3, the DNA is TGTGCCAGCAGCTTGTCAGAACCCTCTGGGGCCAACGTCCTGACTTTC. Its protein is CASSLSEPSGANVLTF.

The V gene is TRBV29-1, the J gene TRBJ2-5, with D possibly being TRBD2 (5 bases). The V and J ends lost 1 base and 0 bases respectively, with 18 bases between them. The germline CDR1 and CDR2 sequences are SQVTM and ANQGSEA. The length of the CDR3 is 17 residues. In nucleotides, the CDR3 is TGCAGCGTTGAAGGATTGGCGGAGCCCGGGGACCAAGAGACCCAGTACTTC. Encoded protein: CSVEGLAEPGDQETQYF.

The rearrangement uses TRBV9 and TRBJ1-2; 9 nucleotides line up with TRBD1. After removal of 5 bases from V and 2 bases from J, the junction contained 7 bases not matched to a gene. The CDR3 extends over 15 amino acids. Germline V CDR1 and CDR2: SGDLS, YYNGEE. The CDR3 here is CASRGQGARNYGYTF. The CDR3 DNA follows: TGTGCCAGCAGGGGACAGGGAGCCCGAAACTATGGCTACACCTTC.

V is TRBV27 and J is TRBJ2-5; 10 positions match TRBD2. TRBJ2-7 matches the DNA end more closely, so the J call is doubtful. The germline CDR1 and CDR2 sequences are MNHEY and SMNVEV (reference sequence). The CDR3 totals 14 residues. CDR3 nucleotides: TGTGCCAGCAGCGCTAGCGGGGGCCGCTACGAGCAGTACTTC. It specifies CASSASGGRYEQYF.

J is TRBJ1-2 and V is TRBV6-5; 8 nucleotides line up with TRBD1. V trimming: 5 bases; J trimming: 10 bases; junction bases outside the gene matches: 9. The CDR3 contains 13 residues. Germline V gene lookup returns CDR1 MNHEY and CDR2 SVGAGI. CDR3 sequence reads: CASSRQGASDYTF. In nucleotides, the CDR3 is TGTGCCAGCAGTCGGCAGGGGGCATCCGACTACACCTTC.

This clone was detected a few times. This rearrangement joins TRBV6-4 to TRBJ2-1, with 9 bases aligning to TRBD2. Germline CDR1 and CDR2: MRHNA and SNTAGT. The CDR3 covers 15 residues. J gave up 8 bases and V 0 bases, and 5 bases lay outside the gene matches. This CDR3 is CASSDSAGGMDEQFF. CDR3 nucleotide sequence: TGTGCCAGCAGTGACTCGGCGGGGGGGATGGATGAGCAGTTCTTC.

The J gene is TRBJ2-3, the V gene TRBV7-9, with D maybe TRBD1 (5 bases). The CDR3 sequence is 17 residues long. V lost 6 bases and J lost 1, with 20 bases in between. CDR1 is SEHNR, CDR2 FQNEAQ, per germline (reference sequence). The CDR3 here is CASSSHDDVRGTDTQYF. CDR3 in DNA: TGTGCCAGCAGTTCTCACGATGACGTCAGGGGCACAGATACGCAGTATTTT. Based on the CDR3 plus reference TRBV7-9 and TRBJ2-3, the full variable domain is DTGVSQNPRHKITKRGQNVTFRCDPISEHNRLYWYRQTLGQGPEFLTYFQNEAQLEKSRLLSDRFSAERPKGSFSTLEIQRTEQGDSAMYLCASSSHDDVRGTDTQYFGPGTRLTVL.

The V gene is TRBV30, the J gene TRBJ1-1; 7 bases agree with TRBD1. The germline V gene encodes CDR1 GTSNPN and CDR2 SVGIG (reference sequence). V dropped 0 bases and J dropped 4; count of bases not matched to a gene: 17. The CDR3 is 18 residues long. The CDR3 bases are TGTGCCTGGAGTGTAGGACCCCAGGGGACAGCCGTAGCCACTGAAGCTTTCTTT. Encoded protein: CAWSVGPQGTAVATEAFF.

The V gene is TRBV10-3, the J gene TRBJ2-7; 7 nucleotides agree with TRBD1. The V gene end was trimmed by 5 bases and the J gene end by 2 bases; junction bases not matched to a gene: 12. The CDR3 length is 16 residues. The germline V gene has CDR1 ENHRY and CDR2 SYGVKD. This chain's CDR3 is CAISYSDRDSTYEQYF. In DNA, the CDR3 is TGTGCCATCAGTTACTCAGACAGGGATTCGACCTACGAGCAGTACTTC.